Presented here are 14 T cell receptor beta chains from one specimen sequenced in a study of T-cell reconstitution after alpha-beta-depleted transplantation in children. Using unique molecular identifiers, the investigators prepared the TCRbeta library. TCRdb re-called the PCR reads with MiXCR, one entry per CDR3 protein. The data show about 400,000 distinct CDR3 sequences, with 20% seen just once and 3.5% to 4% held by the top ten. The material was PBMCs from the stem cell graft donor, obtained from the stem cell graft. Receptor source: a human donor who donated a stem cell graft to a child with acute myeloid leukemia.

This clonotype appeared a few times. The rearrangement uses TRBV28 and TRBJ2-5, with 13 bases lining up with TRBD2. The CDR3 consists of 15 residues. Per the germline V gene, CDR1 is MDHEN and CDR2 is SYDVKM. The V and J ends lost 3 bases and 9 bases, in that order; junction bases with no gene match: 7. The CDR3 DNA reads TGTGCCAGCAGTTTGGGACTAGCGGGGCCCGGATCCCAGTACTTC. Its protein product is CASSLGLAGPGSQYF.

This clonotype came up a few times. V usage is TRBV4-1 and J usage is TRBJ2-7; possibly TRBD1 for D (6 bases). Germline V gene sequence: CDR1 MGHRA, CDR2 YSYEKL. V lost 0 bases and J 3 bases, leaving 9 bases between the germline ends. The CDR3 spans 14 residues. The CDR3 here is CASSQEVRGYEQYF. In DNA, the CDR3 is TGCGCCAGCAGCCAAGAGGTCAGGGGCTACGAGCAGTACTTC.

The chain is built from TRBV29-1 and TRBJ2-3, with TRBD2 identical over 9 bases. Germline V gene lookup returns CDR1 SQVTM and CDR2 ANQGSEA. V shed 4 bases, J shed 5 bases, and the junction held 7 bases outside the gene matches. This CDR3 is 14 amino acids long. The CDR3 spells CSVGGRAARDTQYF. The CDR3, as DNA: TGCAGCGTTGGCGGGAGGGCCGCCAGAGATACGCAGTATTTT.

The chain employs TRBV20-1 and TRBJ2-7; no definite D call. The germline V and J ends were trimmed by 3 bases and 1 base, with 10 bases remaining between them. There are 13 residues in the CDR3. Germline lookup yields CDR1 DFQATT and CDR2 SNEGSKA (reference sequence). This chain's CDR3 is CSASPAGSYEQYF. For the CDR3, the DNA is TGCAGTGCTAGTCCCGCAGGTTCCTACGAGCAGTACTTC.

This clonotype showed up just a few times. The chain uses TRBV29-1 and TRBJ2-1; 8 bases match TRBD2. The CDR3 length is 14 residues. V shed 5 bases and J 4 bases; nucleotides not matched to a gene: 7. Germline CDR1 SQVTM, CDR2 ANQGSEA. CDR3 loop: CSVFSGIRYNEQFF. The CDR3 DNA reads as TGCAGCGTTTTTAGCGGGATAAGGTACAATGAGCAGTTCTTC.

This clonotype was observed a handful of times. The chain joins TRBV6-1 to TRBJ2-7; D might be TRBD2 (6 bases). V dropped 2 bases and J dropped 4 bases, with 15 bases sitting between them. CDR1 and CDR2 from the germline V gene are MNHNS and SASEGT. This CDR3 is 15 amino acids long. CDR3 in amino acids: CASSERSSVGYEQYF. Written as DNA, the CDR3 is TGTGCCAGCAGTGAACGGTCTAGCGTGGGGTACGAGCAGTACTTC.

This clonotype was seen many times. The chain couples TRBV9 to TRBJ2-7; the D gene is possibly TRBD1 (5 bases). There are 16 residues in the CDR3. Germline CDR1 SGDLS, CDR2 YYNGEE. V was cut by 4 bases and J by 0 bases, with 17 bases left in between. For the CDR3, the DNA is TGTGCCAGCAGCCCCGCAGGTGGGGCGTTCTCCTACGAGCAGTACTTC. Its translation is CASSPAGGAFSYEQYF.

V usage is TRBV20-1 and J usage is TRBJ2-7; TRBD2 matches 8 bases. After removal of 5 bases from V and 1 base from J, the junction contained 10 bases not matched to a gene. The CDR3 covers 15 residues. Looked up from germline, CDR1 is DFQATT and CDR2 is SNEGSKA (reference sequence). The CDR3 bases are TGCAGTGCTGTGGGAGCGGGAGTTGGATCCTACGAGCAGTACTTC. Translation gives CSAVGAGVGSYEQYF.

CDR3 region: CASKKFGGTDTQYF. For the CDR3, the DNA is TGTGCCAGCAAAAAGTTCGGGGGCACAGATACGCAGTATTTT. The chain carries TRBV5-4 and TRBJ2-3; maybe TRBD2 (5 bases). The CDR3 runs 14 residues. Germline CDR1 and CDR2: SGHNT and YYREEE (reference sequence). V gave up 6 bases and J gave up 1 base, with 12 bases separating them.

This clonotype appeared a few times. As DNA, the CDR3 is TGTGCCACCAGCAGCCCTGGGGGGTACGCAACTAATGAAAAACTGTTTTTT. Protein product: CATSSPGGYATNEKLFF. The chain is built from TRBV15 and TRBJ1-4; maybe TRBD1 (5 bases). Germline V CDR1 and CDR2: LNHNV, YYDKDF (reference sequence). The CDR3 consists of 17 residues. Trimming left V 3 bases short and J 0 bases short, with 14 bases between.

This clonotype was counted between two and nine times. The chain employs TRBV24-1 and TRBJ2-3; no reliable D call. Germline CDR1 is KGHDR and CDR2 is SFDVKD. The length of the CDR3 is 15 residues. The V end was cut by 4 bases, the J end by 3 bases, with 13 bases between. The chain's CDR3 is CATSDPSRRTDTQYF. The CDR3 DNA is TGTGCCACCAGTGACCCTTCTAGGCGGACAGATACGCAGTATTTT.

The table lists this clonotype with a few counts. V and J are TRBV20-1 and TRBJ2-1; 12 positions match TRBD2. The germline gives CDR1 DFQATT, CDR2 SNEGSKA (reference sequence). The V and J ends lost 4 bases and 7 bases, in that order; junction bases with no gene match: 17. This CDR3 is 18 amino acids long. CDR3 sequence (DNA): TGCAGTGCTATGCGTCCGGGCCTAGCGGGAGGGCCTAGGAATGAGCAGTTCTTC. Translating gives CSAMRPGLAGGPRNEQFF.

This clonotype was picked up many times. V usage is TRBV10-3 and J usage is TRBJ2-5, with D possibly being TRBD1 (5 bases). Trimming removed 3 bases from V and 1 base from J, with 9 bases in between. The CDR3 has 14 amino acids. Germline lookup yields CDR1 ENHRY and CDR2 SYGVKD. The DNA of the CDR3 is TGTGCCATCAGTGACAGGGTCCCCCAAGAGACCCAGTACTTC. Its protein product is CAISDRVPQETQYF.

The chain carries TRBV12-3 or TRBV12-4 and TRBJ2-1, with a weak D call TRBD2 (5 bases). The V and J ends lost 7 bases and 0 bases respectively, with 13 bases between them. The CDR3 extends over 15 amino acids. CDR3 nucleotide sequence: TGTGCCAGCATACTAGAGATAAACTCCTACAATGAGCAGTTCTTC. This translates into CASILEINSYNEQFF.